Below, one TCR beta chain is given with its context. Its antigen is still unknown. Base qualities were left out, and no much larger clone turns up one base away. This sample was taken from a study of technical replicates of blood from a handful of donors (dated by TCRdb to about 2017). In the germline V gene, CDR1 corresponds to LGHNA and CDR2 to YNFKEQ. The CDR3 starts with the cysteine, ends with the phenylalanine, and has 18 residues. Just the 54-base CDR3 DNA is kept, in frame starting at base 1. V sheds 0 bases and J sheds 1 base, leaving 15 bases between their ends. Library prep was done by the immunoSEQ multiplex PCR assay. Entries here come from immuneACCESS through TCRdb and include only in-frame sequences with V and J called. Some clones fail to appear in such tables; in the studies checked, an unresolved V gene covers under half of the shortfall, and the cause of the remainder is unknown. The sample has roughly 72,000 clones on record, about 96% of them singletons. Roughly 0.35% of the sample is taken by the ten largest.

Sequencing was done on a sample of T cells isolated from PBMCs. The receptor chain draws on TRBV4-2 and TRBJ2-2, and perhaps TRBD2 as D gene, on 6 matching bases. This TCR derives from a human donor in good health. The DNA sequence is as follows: TGTGCCAGCAGCCAAGATCCCGGTGGTAGCGGGAACACCGGGGAGCTGTTTTTT. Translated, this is CASSQDPGGSGNTGELFF.